The 21 T cell receptor beta chains below all came from one sample that was sequenced in a study of shared clonotypes between healthy human individuals (dated by TCRdb to about 2020). CD8 naive samples consisted of CD45RO-negative cells that were positively selected for CCR7, yielding a CD45RA+CCR7+ population without TemRA cells. To prepare the library, the immunoSEQ multiplex PCR assay was applied. TCRdb retrieved this table from immuneACCESS and kept in-frame rearrangements only. Not all clones are present; in checked studies, unresolved V genes account for under half, and no reason is known for the remainder. The sample profile shows hundreds of thousands of clones; 95% to 97% of them were found once. The biggest ten clones account for less than 0.12% of the sample. Sequenced: naive CD8+ T cells sorted from blood. The cell subset or site label corresponds to: CD45RA+CCR7+. The receptors come from a woman aged 30 to 39 in good health.

V and J are TRBV4-1 and TRBJ2-2; the match to TRBD2 covers 7 bases. The V gene end was trimmed by 0 bases and the J gene end by 6 bases; junction bases not matched to a gene: 13. The CDR3 has 18 amino acids. CDR1 MGHRA and CDR2 YSYEKL come from the germline V gene. The CDR3 reads CASSQESYGGSWAGELFF. Written as DNA, the CDR3 is TGCGCCAGCAGCCAAGAGAGCTACGGGGGGAGTTGGGCCGGGGAGCTGTTTTTT.

The chain joins TRBV4-1 to TRBJ2-7; tentative D call: TRBD1 (6 bases). This CDR3 region has 12 residues. From germline, CDR1 is MGHRA and CDR2 YSYEKL. V lost 5 bases and J 5 bases, leaving 10 bases between the germline ends. The CDR3 nucleotides read TGCGCCAGCAGCTCACAGGGAAACGAGCAGTACTTC. Encoded protein: CASSSQGNEQYF.

This chain connects TRBV5-6 to TRBJ2-7; TRBD2 matches at 8 bases. The CDR3 extends over 14 amino acids. Germline V gene data show CDR1 as SGHDT and CDR2 as YYEEEE. The V and J ends lost 1 base and 6 bases, in that order; junction bases with no gene match: 6. CDR3 DNA sequence: TGTGCCAGCAGCTTGTGGGCGGGAGGTCGCGAGCAGTACTTC. Its protein is CASSLWAGGREQYF.

The rearrangement uses TRBV27 and TRBJ1-2; 10 bases are shared with TRBD1. Germline CDR1 is MNHEY and CDR2 is SMNVEV (reference sequence). This CDR3 has 14 residues. Trimming at V came to 3 bases and at J to 7 bases, leaving 5 bases not matched to a gene. CDR3 residues: CASSLVDRGFGYTF. DNA for the CDR3: TGTGCCAGCAGTTTGGTGGACAGGGGGTTTGGCTACACCTTC.

The V call is TRBV6-1, the J call TRBJ2-7, with 9 bases lining up with TRBD2. The CDR3 has 15 residues. The trim removed 5 bases at V and 0 bases at J, leaving 5 bases unmatched. Germline lookup yields CDR1 MNHNS and CDR2 SASEGT. The CDR3 bases are TGTGCCAGCAGTCGTGGCGGGAGGGCCTCCTACGAGCAGTACTTC. Protein product: CASSRGGRASYEQYF.

In this sample, this clone turned up once. V gene TRBV19 combines with J gene TRBJ1-1; D is undetermined. The V end was cut by 5 bases, the J end by 8 bases, with 24 bases between. The CDR3 runs to 16 residues. Germline-derived CDR1 and CDR2 are LNHDA and SQIVND (reference sequence). The CDR3 loop is CASSPISLHGLNEAFF. DNA of the CDR3: TGTGCCAGTAGTCCTATTTCGTTACATGGGCTTAACGAAGCTTTCTTT.

The J gene is TRBJ2-3, the V gene TRBV27, with 7 positions matching TRBD2. Germline V gene sequence: CDR1 MNHEY, CDR2 SMNVEV (reference sequence). Trimming took 1 base from V and 4 from J; bases not matched to a gene: 8. CDR3 length equals 16 residues. The CDR3 DNA is TGTGCCAGCAGTTTATTCGGCGGGAGTGTTGCAGATACGCAGTATTTT. This codes for CASSLFGGSVADTQYF.

CDR3 bases: TGTGCCAGCAGCCAACAGGGGGCAGTCGGCTACACCTTC. It translates to CASSQQGAVGYTF. The chain combines TRBV5-4 with TRBJ1-2, with 9 bases lining up with TRBD1. The CDR3 sequence is 13 residues long. V lost 4 bases and J lost 8; bases outside the gene matches: 6. The germline gives CDR1 SGHNT, CDR2 YYREEE (reference sequence).

This chain uses TRBV30 with TRBJ2-7, with 9 bases lining up with TRBD1. Germline lookup yields CDR1 GTSNPN and CDR2 SVGIG (reference sequence). This CDR3 region has 13 residues. With V trimmed by 2 bases and J by 4 bases, 3 bases remained unmatched. The DNA of the CDR3 is TGTGCCTGGAGTACAGGGGGCAGGTACGAGCAGTACTTC. Protein sequence: CAWSTGGRYEQYF. Full variable domain (outside the CDR3, taken from reference TRBV30 and TRBJ2-7): SQTIHQWPATLVQPVGSPLSLECTVEGTSNPNLYWYRQAAGRGLQLLFYSVGIGQISSEVPQNLSASRPQDRQFILSSKKLLLSDSGFYLCAWSTGGRYEQYFGPGTRLTVT.

This sequence joins TRBV4-2 and TRBJ2-1; D unresolved. This CDR3 region has 15 residues. Trimming took 4 bases from V and 5 from J, leaving 15 bases between them. The germline V gene encodes CDR1 LGHNA and CDR2 YNFKEQ. This chain's CDR3 is CASSPGPSGHNEQFF. CDR3 coding DNA: TGTGCCAGCAGCCCCGGGCCTTCGGGCCACAATGAGCAGTTCTTC.

This clone appeared once. The V and J genes are TRBV5-5 and TRBJ2-3; D uncertain. V lost 0 bases to trimming and J lost 0 bases, with 8 bases between them. This CDR3 comprises 15 residues. Germline values: CDR1 SGHKS, CDR2 YYEKEE (reference sequence). The CDR3 is CASSLVLISTDTQYF. Written as DNA, the CDR3 is TGTGCCAGCAGCTTGGTCCTAATTAGCACAGATACGCAGTATTTT.

This clone was detected only once. V and J are TRBV9 and TRBJ2-2; possibly TRBD2 for D (6 bases). The ends were cut back, 7 bases at V and 1 base at J, with 8 bases in the middle. The CDR3 is 13 amino acids. In germline, CDR1 is SGDLS, CDR2 YYNGEE. The CDR3, as DNA: TGTGCCAGCGTTAGCGGGAACACCGGGGAGCTGTTTTTT. It encodes CASVSGNTGELFF.

The V gene is TRBV28, the J gene TRBJ2-1; 13 nucleotides align to TRBD2. Germline V gene data show CDR1 as MDHEN and CDR2 as SYDVKM. This CDR3 is built from 16 residues. Trimming removed 8 bases from V and 2 bases from J; junction bases left unmatched: 6. CDR3 in DNA: TGTGCCAGCTCCCCGGGACTAGCGGGAACCTACAATGAGCAGTTCTTC. Protein product: CASSPGLAGTYNEQFF.

The chain recombines TRBV28 with TRBJ1-4; 7 bases match TRBD1. The CDR3 runs 16 residues. Germline V gene sequence: CDR1 MDHEN, CDR2 SYDVKM. After removal of 7 bases from V and 0 bases from J, the junction contained 8 bases not matched to a gene. The CDR3 region is CASTLYRGATNEKLFF. CDR3 nucleotides: TGTGCCAGCACCCTCTACAGGGGAGCAACTAATGAAAAACTGTTTTTT.

The chain couples TRBV13 to TRBJ1-2; possible D gene TRBD1, 5 bases. The germline V gene has CDR1 PRHDT and CDR2 FYEKMQ (reference sequence). The CDR3 contains 15 residues. The germline V and J ends were trimmed by 5 bases and 2 bases, with 15 bases remaining between them. CDR3 region: CASSTAPGTNYGYTF. In DNA, the CDR3 is TGTGCCAGCAGCACAGCCCCAGGGACCAACTATGGCTACACCTTC.

This clone has just one count. In the same sample, other DNA sequences code for this CDR3. The J gene is TRBJ2-1, the V gene TRBV29-1; tentatively, D is TRBD1 (6 bases). There are 11 residues in the CDR3. The V end lost 6 bases, the J end lost 9 bases, and 12 bases lay between the germline ends. The V gene's germline CDR1 is SQVTM and CDR2 ANQGSEA. The CDR3 DNA follows: TGCAGCGTCCTCCTAGGGGGTGAGCAGTTCTTC. Translation: CSVLLGGEQFF.

This clone has just one count. V and J are TRBV7-9 and TRBJ2-7; 9 bases align to TRBD1. From germline, CDR1 is SEHNR and CDR2 FQNEAQ (reference sequence). The V and J ends lost 5 bases and 3 bases, in that order; junction bases with no gene match: 8. The CDR3 contains 15 residues. As DNA, the CDR3 is TGTGCCAGCAGCACCCCCGGGACAGGGTTCTACGAGCAGTACTTC. Its protein product is CASSTPGTGFYEQYF.

V usage is TRBV6-5 and J usage is TRBJ1-5, with D possibly matching TRBD1 (5 bases). V was clipped by 6 bases and J by 3 bases, with 15 bases between them. Germline V CDR1 and CDR2: MNHEY, SVGAGI. The CDR3 length is 15 residues. CDR3 in amino acids: CASRQARDVNQPQHF. The CDR3 DNA reads as TGTGCCAGCAGACAGGCCAGGGACGTCAATCAGCCCCAGCATTTT.

V and J are TRBV6-4 and TRBJ2-1; D is perhaps TRBD1 (6 bases). V was cut by 5 bases and J by 10 bases, with 12 bases left in between. CDR1 and CDR2 from the germline V gene are MRHNA and SNTAGT. The CDR3 runs 12 residues. The CDR3 DNA reads TGTGCCAGCAGTACACAGGGTGGGGAGCAGTTCTTC. Its protein is CASSTQGGEQFF.

This rearrangement joins TRBV6-4 to TRBJ1-1, with TRBD1 as a possible D gene (5 bases). Trimming took 0 bases from V and 2 from J, leaving 10 bases between them. Germline V gives CDR1 MRHNA, CDR2 SNTAGT. The CDR3 has 15 amino acids. The chain's CDR3 is CASSDSGGSNTEAFF. The CDR3 DNA sequence: TGTGCCAGCAGTGACTCTGGGGGGTCCAACACTGAAGCTTTCTTT.

V usage is TRBV14 and J usage is TRBJ2-3; no clear D. Germline values: CDR1 SGHDN, CDR2 FVKESK. CDR3 size: 15 residues. V was pared by 0 bases and J by 4 bases, with 11 bases between. CDR3 DNA sequence: TGTGCCAGCAGCCAAGATCCGGGTGTGCCAGATACGCAGTATTTT. It translates to CASSQDPGVPDTQYF.